This T cell receptor (beta chain) was identified during a study of post-analysis software for immune sequencing data. Across the whole study: There were relapsing-remitting, secondary progressive and progressive-relapsing multiple sclerosis among the disease courses included.

In the case of this clonotype: Antigen unknown.

Unique molecular identifiers featured in each of the TCR beta cDNA libraries. With roughly 0.95 to 11 million T cells as the source, roughly 0.5 million cDNA molecules resulted. A single record per CDR3 protein comes from TCRdb applying MiXCR to the PCR reads. Counted here are about 770,000 distinct CDR3 sequences, about 43% occurring once; the ten biggest clones make up 4.9%. Study-level results: Samples from one preparation batch, clustered by F measure, grouped strongly together. Multiple sclerosis patients had significantly lower normalized Chao1 diversity than controls.

The sequenced material came from blood. The receptor's source is a girl under 18 with multiple sclerosis.

CDR3 nucleotides: TGTGCCAGCAGGGGCGGGGGGGGAGATACGCAGTATTTT. Translated, it gives CASRGGGGDTQYF. The chain couples TRBV7-2 to TRBJ2-3, with 9 bases fitting TRBD2. The CDR3 totals 13 residues. V shed 6 bases, J shed 5 bases, and the junction held 3 bases outside the gene matches. CDR1 and CDR2 from the germline V gene are SGHTA and FQGNSA.